This TCR beta chain was observed in a study of beta chain features in type 1 diabetes. Overall study results and limits: The study found moderately but significantly shorter TCRB CDR3s in all four CD4+ subsets of Type 1 diabetes patients. It was possible that PCR favored shorter templates, equally so in patients and controls.

This clone has more than one count but fewer than ten. Its antigen is undetermined. Expressed TCRB transcripts were sequenced, since all the RNA that had been isolated was reverse transcribed. The assay was immunoSEQ multiplex PCR, and TCRdb's table has in-frame clones only and misses some. Of more than 250,000 clones detected, roughly 20% appear once; the ten largest clones hold 0.028%. J gave up 7 bases and V 2 bases, and 5 bases lay outside the gene matches. The CDR3 runs 15 residues. Germline V gene data show CDR1 as SQVTM and CDR2 as ANQGSEA. This chain links TRBV29-1 with TRBJ2-4; 13 nucleotides align to TRBD2. Sequencing was carried out using naive CD4+ T cells from blood. This sequence was found in a woman in her 40s with type 1 diabetes. The CDR3: CSVEPMTSGGNIQYF. CDR3 in DNA: TGCAGCGTTGAACCCATGACTAGCGGGGGGAACATTCAGTACTTC.